This is a list of T cell receptor beta chains from one sample in a study of blood T cell repertoires in COVID-19. This table comes from immunoSEQ multiplex PCR, and its TCRdb copy is limited to in-frame clones, with some not included. The table shows a few hundred thousand clones, with approximately 88% occurring only once. Sequencing was carried out using PBMCs or T cells enriched from blood (not recorded which). The receptors were sampled from a man between 18 and 35 years old with acute COVID-19. CDR3s include the opening cysteine and the closing phenylalanine or tryptophan. A D gene is named only where the DNA matches it firmly. Some rows have no size entry. The others give once, few or many, or a class for an expanded clone.

TRBJ1-4 13 TRBV3-1/TRBV3-2 NA NA CASSQQGNEKLFF TGTGCCAGCAGCCAACAGGGCAATGAAAAACTGTTTTTT
TRBJ2-2 14 TRBV19 NA TRBD1 CASRNTGDTGELFF TGTGCCAGTAGGAATACAGGGGACACCGGGGAGCTGTTTTTT
TRBJ2-1 18 TRBV25-1 NA TRBD2 CASSDRLAGDSSYNEQFF TGTGCCAGCAGTGACCGGCTAGCGGGAGATTCCTCCTACAATGAGCAGTTCTTC
TRBJ2-7 14 TRBV19 NA TRBD1 CASAGTGADYEQYF TGTGCCAGTGCCGGGACAGGGGCCGACTACGAGCAGTACTTC
TRBJ1-5 13 TRBV10-1 NA TRBD1 CARRDSFDQPQHF TGCGCCAGAAGGGACAGCTTCGACCAGCCCCAGCATTTT
TRBJ1-2 15 TRBV5-4 NA NA CASSLDRVGNYGYTF TGTGCCAGCAGCTTGGACAGGGTCGGTAACTATGGCTACACCTTC
TRBJ2-1 13 TRBV9 NA NA CASSRDSYNEQFF TGTGCCAGCAGCCGAGACAGCTACAATGAGCAGTTCTTC
TRBJ2-3 15 TRBV7-2 NA NA CASSFERPSTDTQYF TGTGCCAGCAGCTTCGAGAGGCCCAGCACAGATACGCAGTATTTT
TRBJ1-1 14 TRBV19 once NA CASSIRGGDTEAFF TGTGCCAGTAGTATCAGGGGAGGGGACACTGAAGCTTTCTTT
TRBJ2-2 15 TRBV19 NA NA CASSIWASNTGELFF TGTGCCAGTAGTATATGGGCCTCGAACACCGGGGAGCTGTTTTTT
TRBJ2-2 12 TRBV7-9 NA NA CASSLRGGELFF TGTGCCAGCAGCTTACGAGGCGGGGAGCTGTTTTTT
TRBJ2-7 14 TRBV18 once TRBD2 CASSPGTSVDEQYF TGTGCCAGCTCACCAGGGACTAGCGTCGACGAGCAGTACTTC
TRBJ1-2 13 TRBV28 NA NA CASSLPQGWGYTF TGTGCCAGCAGTTTACCGCAGGGCTGGGGCTACACCTTC
TRBJ1-2 15 TRBV9 NA NA CASRDLTGGPYGYTF TGTGCCAGCAGAGACTTGACAGGTGGTCCGTATGGCTACACCTTC
TRBJ1-1 16 TRBV30 NA TRBD1 CAWSLSGQHVGTEAFF TGTGCCTGGAGTCTCTCGGGACAGCATGTCGGCACTGAAGCTTTCTTT
TRBJ2-3 12 TRBV7-9 NA NA CASSPELHTQYF TGTGCCAGCAGCCCAGAATTACATACGCAGTATTTT
TRBJ2-6 14 TRBV28 NA NA CASSLFAGANVLTF TGTGCCAGCAGTTTGTTTGCGGGGGCCAACGTCCTGACTTTC
TRBJ2-2 14 TRBV29-1 NA NA CSVALELGAGELFF TGCAGCGTTGCTTTAGAATTGGGAGCCGGGGAGCTGTTTTTT
TRBJ2-1 13 TRBV19 NA NA CASSGGSYNEQFF TGTGCCAGTAGTGGGGGCTCTTACAATGAGCAGTTCTTC
TRBJ1-4 15 TRBV7-9 NA NA CASSLWAQTNEKLFF TGTGCCAGCAGCCTTTGGGCACAGACTAATGAAAAACTGTTTTTT
TRBJ2-5 15 TRBV5-1 NA NA CASSLGSGVRETQYF TGCGCCAGCAGCTTGGGGTCGGGAGTGAGAGAGACCCAGTACTTC
TRBJ1-3 12 TRBV2 NA NA CASSEQGNTIYF TGTGCCAGCAGTGAACAGGGAAACACCATATATTTT
TRBJ2-7 14 TRBV6-5 NA TRBD2 CASSYAGASYEQYF TGTGCCAGCAGTTACGCGGGAGCTTCCTACGAGCAGTACTTC
TRBJ2-1 12 TRBV3-1/TRBV3-2 NA TRBD1 CAGAGGYNEQFF TGTGCCGGGGCAGGGGGTTACAATGAGCAGTTCTTC
TRBJ2-2 17 TRBV27 NA TRBD2 CASSPTGTSQNTGELFF TGTGCCAGCAGTCCTACCGGGACTAGCCAAAACACCGGGGAGCTGTTTTTT
TRBJ2-1 18 TRBV5-1 NA TRBD2 CASSRKPGLAGVYNEQFF TGCGCCAGCAGCCGGAAACCGGGACTAGCGGGAGTTTACAATGAGCAGTTCTTC
TRBJ2-7 14 TRBV28 NA TRBD2 CATVAGRGPYEQYF TGTGCCACCGTAGCCGGGAGGGGTCCCTACGAGCAGTACTTC
TRBJ1-5 15 TRBV6-5 many NA CASSYSGRSNQPQHF TGTGCCAGCAGTTACTCGGGCAGGAGCAATCAGCCCCAGCATTTT
TRBJ1-2 16 TRBV23-1 NA TRBD1 CASSHPGTGANYGYTF TGCGCCAGCAGTCACCCCGGGACAGGGGCCAACTATGGCTACACCTTC
TRBJ2-5 14 TRBV10-1 NA TRBD1 CASSTGTGQDTQYF TGCGCCAGCAGTACCGGGACAGGCCAGGACACCCAGTACTTC
TRBJ2-3 22 TRBV21-1 NA NA CASSKGWGPLPGGVGALDTQYF TGTGCCAGCAGCAAAGGTTGGGGCCCACTCCCGGGGGGTGTAGGAGCGTTGGATACGCAGTATTTT
TRBJ2-3 13 TRBV28 NA NA CASSEILTDTQYF TGTGCCAGCAGCGAGATTCTTACAGATACGCAGTATTTT
TRBJ1-2 13 TRBV29-1 NA NA CSVTRVGGYGYTF TGCAGCGTTACTCGTGTAGGCGGGTATGGCTACACCTTC
TRBJ1-5 15 TRBV19 NA TRBD1 CASGGTGASNQPQHF TGTGCCAGTGGGGGGACAGGAGCTAGCAATCAGCCCCAGCATTTT
TRBJ2-7 14 TRBV5-5 NA NA CASSLGAGMNEQYF TGTGCCAGCAGCTTGGGGGCAGGGATGAACGAGCAGTACTTC
TRBJ1-4 16 TRBV5-8 NA NA CASSLVVLSRGEKLFF TGTGCCAGCAGCTTGGTAGTGCTTTCCAGGGGTGAAAAACTGTTTTTT
TRBJ2-4 14 TRBV10-1 NA TRBD1 CASSSGGSENIQYF TGCGCCAGCAGCTCAGGGGGAAGCGAAAACATTCAGTACTTC
TRBJ2-5 13 TRBV5-1 few NA CASSLGQGGTQYF TGCGCCAGCAGCTTGGGGCAGGGTGGGACCCAGTACTTC
TRBJ1-3 18 TRBV30 NA TRBD1 CAWSADRGLPSSGNTIYF TGTGCCTGGAGTGCGGACAGGGGGTTACCGAGCTCTGGAAACACCATATATTTT
TRBJ2-1 14 TRBV29-1 once NA CSVLAGYGSDEQFF TGCAGCGTACTGGCGGGTTACGGATCGGATGAGCAGTTCTTC
TRBJ1-2 15 TRBV6-1 many TRBD1 CASSDKLVGTEGYTF TGTGCCAGCAGTGATAAGTTAGTGGGGACAGAAGGCTACACCTTC
TRBJ2-3 16 TRBV2 NA TRBD2 CASSKLAGVSTDTQYF TGTGCCAGCAGTAAACTAGCGGGAGTTTCCACAGATACGCAGTATTTT
TRBJ1-5 18 TRBV10-2 NA NA CASSDVTGRGVSNQPQHF TGCGCCAGCAGTGACGTAACTGGCAGGGGAGTTAGCAATCAGCCCCAGCATTTT
TRBJ2-2 16 TRBV24-1 NA NA CATSIGQQLNTGELFF TGTGCCACCAGTATTGGGCAGCAATTGAACACCGGGGAGCTGTTTTTT
TRBJ1-1 13 TRBV29-1 NA NA CSVVPSLNTEAFF TGCAGCGTTGTTCCTTCCCTGAACACTGAAGCTTTCTTT
TRBJ2-3 14 TRBV6-5 NA TRBD2 CASRYTGLGDTQYF TGTGCCAGCAGGTACACGGGACTAGGAGATACGCAGTATTTT
TRBJ2-3 15 TRBV11-3 once NA CASSSQYPSTDTQYF TGTGCCAGCAGCTCCCAGTATCCTAGCACAGATACGCAGTATTTT
TRBJ1-1 15 TRBV4-1 NA NA CASSQGSAMVSEAFF TGCGCCAGCAGCCAAGGGTCTGCTATGGTTTCTGAAGCTTTCTTT
TRBJ2-4 19 TRBV19 NA TRBD2 CASSGLRTSGSVGKNIQYF TGTGCCAGTAGTGGGTTGCGGACTAGCGGGAGTGTAGGCAAAAACATTCAGTACTTC
TRBJ2-7 15 TRBV28 NA TRBD1 CASSFGGDRGGEQYF TGTGCCAGCAGTTTCGGTGGGGACAGGGGTGGTGAGCAGTACTTC
TRBJ2-5 16 TRBV11-2 NA TRBD1 CASSPYQGQGKETQYF TGTGCCAGCAGCCCATACCAGGGACAGGGTAAAGAGACCCAGTACTTC
TRBJ2-3 14 TRBV28 NA NA CASSPLALTDTQYF TGTGCCAGCAGCCCCCTTGCGCTCACAGATACGCAGTATTTT
TRBJ1-1 15 TRBV27 NA NA CASNARQAENTEAFF TGTGCCAGCAACGCACGACAGGCGGAGAACACTGAAGCTTTCTTT
TRBJ2-1 16 TRBV9 NA NA CASSVLGGGVYNEQFF TGTGCCAGCAGCGTCCTTGGGGGAGGAGTCTACAATGAGCAGTTCTTC